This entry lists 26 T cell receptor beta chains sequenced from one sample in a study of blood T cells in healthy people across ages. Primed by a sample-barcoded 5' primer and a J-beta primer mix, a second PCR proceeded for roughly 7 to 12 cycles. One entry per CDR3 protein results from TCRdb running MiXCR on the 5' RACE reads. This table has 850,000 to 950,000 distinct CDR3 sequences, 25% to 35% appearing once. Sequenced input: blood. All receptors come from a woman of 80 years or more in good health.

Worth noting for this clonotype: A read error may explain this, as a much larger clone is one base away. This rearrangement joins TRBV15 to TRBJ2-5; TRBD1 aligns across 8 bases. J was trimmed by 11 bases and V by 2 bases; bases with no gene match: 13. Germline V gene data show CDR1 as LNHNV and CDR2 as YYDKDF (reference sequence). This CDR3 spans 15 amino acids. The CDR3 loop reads CATSRQGTGGNEQYF. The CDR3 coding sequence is TGTGCCACCAGCAGACAAGGGACAGGCGGAAATGAGCAGTACTTC.

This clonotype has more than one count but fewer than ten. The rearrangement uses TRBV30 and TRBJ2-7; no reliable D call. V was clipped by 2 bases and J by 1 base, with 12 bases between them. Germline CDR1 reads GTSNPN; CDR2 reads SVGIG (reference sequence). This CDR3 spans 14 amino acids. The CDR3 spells CAWSTGRSSYEQYF. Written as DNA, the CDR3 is TGTGCCTGGAGTACTGGACGGTCTTCCTACGAGCAGTACTTC.

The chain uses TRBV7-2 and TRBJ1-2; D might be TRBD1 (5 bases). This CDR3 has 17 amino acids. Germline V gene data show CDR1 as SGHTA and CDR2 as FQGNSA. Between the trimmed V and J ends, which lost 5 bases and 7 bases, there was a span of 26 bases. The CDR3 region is CASSPYMGSTAQGGYTF. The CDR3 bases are TGTGCCAGCAGCCCCTATATGGGTTCGACAGCCCAGGGTGGCTACACCTTC.

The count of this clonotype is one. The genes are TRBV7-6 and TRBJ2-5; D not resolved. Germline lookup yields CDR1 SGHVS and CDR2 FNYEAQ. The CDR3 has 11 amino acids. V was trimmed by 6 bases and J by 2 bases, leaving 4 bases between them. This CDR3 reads CASSMQETQYF. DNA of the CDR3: TGTGCCAGCAGTATGCAAGAGACCCAGTACTTC.

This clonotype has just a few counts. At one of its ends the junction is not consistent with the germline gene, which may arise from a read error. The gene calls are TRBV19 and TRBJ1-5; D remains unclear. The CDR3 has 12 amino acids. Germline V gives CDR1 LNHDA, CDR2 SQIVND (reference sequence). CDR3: CASRNFNLPQHF. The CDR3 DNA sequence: TGTGCCAGTAGAAATTTTAATCTGCCCCAGCATTTT.

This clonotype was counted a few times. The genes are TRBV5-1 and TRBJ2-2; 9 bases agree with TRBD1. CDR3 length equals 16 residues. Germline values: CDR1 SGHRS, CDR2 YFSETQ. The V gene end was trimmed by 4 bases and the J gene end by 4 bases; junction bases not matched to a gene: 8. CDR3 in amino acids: CASSTRDRAGTGELFF. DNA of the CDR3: TGCGCCAGCAGCACCAGGGACAGGGCTGGCACCGGGGAGCTGTTTTTT.

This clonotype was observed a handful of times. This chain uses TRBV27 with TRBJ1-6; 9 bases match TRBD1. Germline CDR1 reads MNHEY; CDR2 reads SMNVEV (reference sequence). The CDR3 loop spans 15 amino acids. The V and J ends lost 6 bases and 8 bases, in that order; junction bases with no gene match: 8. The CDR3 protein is CASSIGQGRYSPLHF. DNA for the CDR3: TGTGCCAGCAGCATAGGACAGGGGAGGTATTCACCCCTCCACTTT.

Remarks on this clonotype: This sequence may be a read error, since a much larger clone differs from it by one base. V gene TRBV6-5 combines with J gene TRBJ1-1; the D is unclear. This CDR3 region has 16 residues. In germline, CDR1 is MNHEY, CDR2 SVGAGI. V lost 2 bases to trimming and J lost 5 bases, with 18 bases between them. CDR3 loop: CASSYSPGQPGTEAFF. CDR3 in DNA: TGTGCCAGCAGTTACAGTCCGGGCCAGCCGGGGACTGAAGCTTTCTTT.

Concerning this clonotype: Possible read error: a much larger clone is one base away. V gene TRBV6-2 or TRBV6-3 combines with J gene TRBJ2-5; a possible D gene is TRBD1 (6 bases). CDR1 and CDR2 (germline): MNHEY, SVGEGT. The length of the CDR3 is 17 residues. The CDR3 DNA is TGTGCCAGCAGTTACTTCCTCGGACAGAAGTACCAAGAGGCCCAGTACTTC. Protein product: CASSYFLGQKYQEAQYF.

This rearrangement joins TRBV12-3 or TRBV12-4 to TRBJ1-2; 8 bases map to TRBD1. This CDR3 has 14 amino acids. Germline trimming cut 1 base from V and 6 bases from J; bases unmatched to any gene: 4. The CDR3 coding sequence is TGTGCCAGCAGTTTAGGAGACAGGGGTCATGGCTACACCTTC. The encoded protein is CASSLGDRGHGYTF.

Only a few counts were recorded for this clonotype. This CDR3 reads CASSLRDRAGDTQYF. The CDR3 region has the DNA TGTGCCAGCAGTCTCCGGGACAGGGCCGGCGATACGCAGTATTTT. The chain uses TRBV27 and TRBJ2-3; TRBD1 agrees at 9 bases. Trimming cost V 5 bases and J 6 bases; bases outside gene matches: 9. Germline V gene sequence: CDR1 MNHEY, CDR2 SMNVEV (reference sequence). The CDR3 consists of 15 residues.

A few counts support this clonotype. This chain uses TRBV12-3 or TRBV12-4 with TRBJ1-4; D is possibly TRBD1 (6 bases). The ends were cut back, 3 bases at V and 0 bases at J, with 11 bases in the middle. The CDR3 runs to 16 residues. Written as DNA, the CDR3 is TGTGCCAGCAGTTTGCGGGGGCCGACAACTAATGAAAAACTGTTTTTT. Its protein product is CASSLRGPTTNEKLFF.

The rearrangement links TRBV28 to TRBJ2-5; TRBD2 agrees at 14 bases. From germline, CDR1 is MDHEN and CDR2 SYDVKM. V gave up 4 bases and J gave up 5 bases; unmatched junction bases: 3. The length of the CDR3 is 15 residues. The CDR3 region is CASSWGLAGVETQYF. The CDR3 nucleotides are TGTGCCAGCAGTTGGGGACTAGCGGGAGTTGAGACCCAGTACTTC.

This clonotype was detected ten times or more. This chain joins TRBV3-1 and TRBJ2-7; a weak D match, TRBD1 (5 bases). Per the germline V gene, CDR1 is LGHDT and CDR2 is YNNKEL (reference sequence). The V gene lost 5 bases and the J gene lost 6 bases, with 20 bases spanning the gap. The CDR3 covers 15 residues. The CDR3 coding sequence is TGTGCCAGCAGCGGCGCCAGGGTGTTCGTGAGCGAGCAGTACTTC. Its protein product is CASSGARVFVSEQYF.

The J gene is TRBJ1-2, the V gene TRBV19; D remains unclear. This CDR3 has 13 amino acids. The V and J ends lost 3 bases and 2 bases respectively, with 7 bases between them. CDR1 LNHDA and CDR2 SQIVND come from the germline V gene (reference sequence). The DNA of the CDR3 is TGTGCCAGTAGTATCGGGCTGAACTATGGCTACACCTTC. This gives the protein CASSIGLNYGYTF. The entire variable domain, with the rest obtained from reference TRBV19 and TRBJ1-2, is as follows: DGGITQSPKYLFRKEGQNVTLSCEQNLNHDAMYWYRQDPGQGLRLIYYSQIVNDFQKGDIAEGYSVSREKKESFPLTVTSAQKNPTAFYLCASSIGLNYGYTFGSGTRLTVV.

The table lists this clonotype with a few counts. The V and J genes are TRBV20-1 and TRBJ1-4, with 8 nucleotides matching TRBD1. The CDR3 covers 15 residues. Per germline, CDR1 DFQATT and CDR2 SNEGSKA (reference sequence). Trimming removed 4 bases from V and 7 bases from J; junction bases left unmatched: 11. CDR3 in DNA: TGCAGTGCTACCCGGACAGGGTTTTCTACTGAAAAACTGTTTTTT. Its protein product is CSATRTGFSTEKLFF.

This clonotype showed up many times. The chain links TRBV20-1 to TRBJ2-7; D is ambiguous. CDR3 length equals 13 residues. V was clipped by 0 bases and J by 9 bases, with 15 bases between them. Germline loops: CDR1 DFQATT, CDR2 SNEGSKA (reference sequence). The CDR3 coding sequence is TGCAGTGCTAGAGATCGACCAGGTGTTGTGCAGTACTTC. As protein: CSARDRPGVVQYF.

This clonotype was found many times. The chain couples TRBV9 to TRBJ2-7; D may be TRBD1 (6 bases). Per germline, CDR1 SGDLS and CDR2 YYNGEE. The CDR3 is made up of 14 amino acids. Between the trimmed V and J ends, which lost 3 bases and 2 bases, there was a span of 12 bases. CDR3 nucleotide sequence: TGTGCCAGCAGCGCAACCGGGACAACCTACGAGCAGTACTTC. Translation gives CASSATGTTYEQYF. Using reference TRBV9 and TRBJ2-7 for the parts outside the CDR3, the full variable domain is DSGVTQTPKHLITATGQRVTLRCSPRSGDLSVYWYQQSLDQGLQFLIQYYNGEERAKGNILERFSAQQFPDLHSELNLSSLELGDSALYFCASSATGTTYEQYFGPGTRLTVT.

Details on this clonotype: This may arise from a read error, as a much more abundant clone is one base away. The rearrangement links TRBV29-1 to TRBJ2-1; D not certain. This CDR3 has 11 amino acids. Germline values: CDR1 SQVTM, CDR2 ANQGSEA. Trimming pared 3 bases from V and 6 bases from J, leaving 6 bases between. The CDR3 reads CSVELGNEQFF. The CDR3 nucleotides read TGCAGCGTTGAGTTAGGCAATGAGCAGTTCTTC.

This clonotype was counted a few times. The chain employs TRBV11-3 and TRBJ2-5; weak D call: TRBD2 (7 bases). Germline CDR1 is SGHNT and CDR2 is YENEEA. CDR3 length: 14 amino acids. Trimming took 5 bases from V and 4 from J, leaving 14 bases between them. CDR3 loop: CASSPSGGLETQYF. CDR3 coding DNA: TGTGCCAGCAGCCCCTCGGGGGGCTTAGAGACCCAGTACTTC. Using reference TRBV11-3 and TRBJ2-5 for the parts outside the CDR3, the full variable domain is EAGVVQSPRYKIIEKKQPVAFWCNPISGHNTLYWYLQNLGQGPELLIRYENEEAVDDSQLPKDRFSAERLKGVDSTLKIQPAELGDSAVYLCASSPSGGLETQYFGPGTRLLVL.

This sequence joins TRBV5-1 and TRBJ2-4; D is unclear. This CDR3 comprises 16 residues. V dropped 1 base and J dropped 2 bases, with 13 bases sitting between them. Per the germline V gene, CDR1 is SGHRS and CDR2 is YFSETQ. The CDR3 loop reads CASSLSSGGTKNIQYF. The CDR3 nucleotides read TGCGCCAGCAGCTTGTCATCAGGTGGAACCAAAAACATTCAGTACTTC.

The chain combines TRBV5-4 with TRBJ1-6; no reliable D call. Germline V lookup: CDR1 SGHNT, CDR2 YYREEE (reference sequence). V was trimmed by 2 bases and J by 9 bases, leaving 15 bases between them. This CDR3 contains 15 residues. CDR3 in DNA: TGTGCCAGCAGCTTTCTTGTGGGAAAGGTTTCACCCCTCCACTTT. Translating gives CASSFLVGKVSPLHF.

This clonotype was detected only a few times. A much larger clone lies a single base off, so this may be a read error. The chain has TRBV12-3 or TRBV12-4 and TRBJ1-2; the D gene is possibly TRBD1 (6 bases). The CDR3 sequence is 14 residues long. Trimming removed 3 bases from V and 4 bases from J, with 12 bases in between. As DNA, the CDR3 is TGTGCCAGCAGTTTTTTACAGGGTCGCTATGGCTACACCTTC. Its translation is CASSFLQGRYGYTF.

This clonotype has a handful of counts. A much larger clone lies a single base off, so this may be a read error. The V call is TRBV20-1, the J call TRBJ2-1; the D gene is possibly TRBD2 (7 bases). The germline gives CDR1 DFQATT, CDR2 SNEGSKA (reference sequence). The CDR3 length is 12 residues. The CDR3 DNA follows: TGCAGGGGAGGGACAACCTACAATGAGCAGTTCTTC. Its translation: CRGGTTYNEQFF.

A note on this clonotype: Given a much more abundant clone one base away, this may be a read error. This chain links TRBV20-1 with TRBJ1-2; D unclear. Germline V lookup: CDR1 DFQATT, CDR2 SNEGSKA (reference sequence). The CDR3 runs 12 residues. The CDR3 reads CRASLDGYGYTF. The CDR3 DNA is TGCAGGGCTAGTTTGGACGGATATGGCTACACCTTC.

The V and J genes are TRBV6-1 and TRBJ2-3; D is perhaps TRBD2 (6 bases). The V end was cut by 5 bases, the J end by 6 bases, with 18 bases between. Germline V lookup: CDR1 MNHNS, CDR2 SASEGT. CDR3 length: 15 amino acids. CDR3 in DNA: TGTGCCAGCAGTCCCCGGGACTCTCGGGCGGATACGCAGTATTTT. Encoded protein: CASSPRDSRADTQYF.